Reported below is one TCR beta chain. The CDR3 loop spans 13 amino acids. With 4 bases removed from V and 2 bases from J, the gap between germline ends came to 7 bases. In germline, CDR1 is KGHDR, CDR2 SFDVKD. Original methodology: Estimation of nucleated cell counts relied on the amplification of reference gene primers. Sequenced by immunoSEQ multiplex PCR; TCRdb stores in-frame clones only, minus some. D and trimming come from the DNA, and the V and J calls and clone size come from that table. The table shows 150,000 to 180,000 clones, with approximately 80% occurring only once. This entry belongs to a study of blood T cell repertoires in COVID-19. About the study: The samples span acute and convalescent COVID-19 from the United States, Italy and Spain. PBMCs, B-cell-depleted T cells, or T cells were the source of the cDNA or gDNA that made up the material.

The V and J genes are TRBV24-1 and TRBJ1-2, with D possibly TRBD1 on 6 matching bases. The sequence was collected from a woman in her sixties with acute or convalescent COVID-19. Sequenced material: peripheral blood. In DNA, the CDR3 is TGTGCCACCAGTGAGGGGGCCAACTATGGCTACACCTTC. It is translated as CATSEGANYGYTF.